These 23 T cell receptor beta chains were all obtained from the same sample, sequenced in a study of blood T cell repertoires in COVID-19. Measured with immunoSEQ multiplex PCR; TCRdb has only the in-frame clones, and not every one. The repertoire holds under 95,000 clones, with 82% as singletons. Material for sequencing was peripheral blood. The receptors stem from a woman of 80 years or more with acute or convalescent COVID-19.

The CDR3 DNA reads as TGTGCCAGCAGCGTAGGAGACAGGGGCCTTAGCTCCTACGAGCAGTACTTC. Encoded protein: CASSVGDRGLSSYEQYF. The rearrangement uses TRBV9 and TRBJ2-7; 8 positions match TRBD1. The V and J ends lost 0 bases and 0 bases, in that order; junction bases with no gene match: 8. The CDR3 is 17 residues long. Germline V gives CDR1 SGDLS, CDR2 YYNGEE.

This chain uses TRBV24-1 with TRBJ1-2; D is perhaps TRBD1 (6 bases). The V gene's germline CDR1 is KGHDR and CDR2 SFDVKD. V shed 3 bases and J shed 10 bases, with 11 bases lying between them. CDR3 size: 12 residues. The CDR3 loop is CATSDLTGLYTF. The CDR3, as DNA: TGTGCCACCAGTGATCTCACAGGGCTCTACACCTTC.

The chain couples TRBV5-1 to TRBJ2-1, with 10 bases matching TRBD2. From germline, CDR1 is SGHRS and CDR2 YFSETQ. The CDR3 is 18 residues long. J lost 5 bases, V lost 4 bases, and 15 bases had no gene match. In DNA, the CDR3 is TGCGCCAGCAGCCCTTTCTCTAGCGGGGGTATACTAAACAATGAGCAGTTCTTC. Translating it yields CASSPFSSGGILNNEQFF.

Here the CDR3 DNA reads TGTGCCAGCAGCTCGTCAGGGGGCTCCCAGCCCCAGCATTTT. Its translation is CASSSSGGSQPQHF. This rearrangement joins TRBV7-2 to TRBJ1-5, with 8 bases aligning to TRBD1. This CDR3 is 14 amino acids long. V was pared by 4 bases and J by 7 bases, with 6 bases of the junction left unmatched. Germline lookup yields CDR1 SGHTA and CDR2 FQGNSA.

This chain uses TRBV5-4 with TRBJ1-1, with 11 bases fitting TRBD1. Looked up from germline, CDR1 is SGHNT and CDR2 is YYREEE (reference sequence). V lost 2 bases, J lost 2 bases, and 2 bases stayed unmatched. The CDR3 is made up of 15 amino acids. This chain's CDR3 is CASSFRTGGNTEAFF. The CDR3 DNA is TGTGCCAGCAGCTTCCGGACAGGGGGCAACACTGAAGCTTTCTTT.

The chain couples TRBV6-6 to TRBJ2-4; 8 nucleotides match TRBD1. CDR3 length: 15 residues. Germline assignment: CDR1 MNHNY and CDR2 SVGAGI (reference sequence). Trimming took 4 bases from V and 6 from J; bases not matched to a gene: 8. The chain's CDR3 is CASSSWDRTTNIQYF. CDR3 bases: TGTGCCAGCAGTTCATGGGACAGGACTACAAACATTCAGTACTTC.

The V gene is TRBV28, the J gene TRBJ1-2, with 8 bases matching TRBD1. The V segment lost 4 bases and the J segment 0 bases; nucleotides outside the gene matches: 4. The germline V gene encodes CDR1 MDHEN and CDR2 SYDVKM. This CDR3 is built from 15 residues. The CDR3 sequence: CASSSAGGANYGYTF. CDR3 in DNA: TGTGCCAGCAGTTCAGCAGGGGGCGCTAACTATGGCTACACCTTC.

V and J are TRBV5-1 and TRBJ2-1; 16 nucleotides align to TRBD2. This CDR3 has 17 amino acids. CDR1 SGHRS and CDR2 YFSETQ come from the germline V gene. V was pared by 4 bases and J by 7 bases, with 8 bases of the junction left unmatched. The CDR3 protein is CASSMPGLAGGPNEQFF. DNA for the CDR3: TGCGCCAGCAGCATGCCGGGACTAGCGGGAGGGCCGAATGAGCAGTTCTTC.

On this clone: An end of the junction differs from the germline gene, which may be a read error. This chain connects TRBV6-5 to TRBJ2-7; the D is unclear. The CDR3 totals 12 residues. CDR1 is MNHEY and CDR2 is SVGAGI in the germline V gene. The DNA for the CDR3 is TGTGCCAGCAGTGACTCTCTCTACGAGCAGTACTTC. This sequence encodes CASSDSLYEQYF.

The chain is built from TRBV6-2 or TRBV6-3 and TRBJ2-5; tentative D call: TRBD2 (5 bases). CDR1 is MNHEY and CDR2 is SVGEGT in the germline V gene. V was clipped by 2 bases and J by 7 bases, with 11 bases between them. CDR3 length equals 13 residues. CDR3 coding DNA: TGTGCCAGCAGTTACGCGCTAGAGGGGACCCAGTACTTC. Protein: CASSYALEGTQYF.

This clone was seen only a few times. This chain connects TRBV19 to TRBJ1-1; 7 bases match TRBD1. The germline CDR1 and CDR2 sequences are LNHDA and SQIVND (reference sequence). V was pared by 5 bases and J by 3 bases, with 6 bases of the junction left unmatched. CDR3 length: 14 amino acids. The CDR3 bases are TGTGCCAGTAGTGGCGACAGGGATGACACTGAAGCTTTCTTT. Its protein is CASSGDRDDTEAFF.

The CDR3 DNA sequence: TGTGCCAGCAGGCCCATACTAGCTGGCGAGACCCAGTACTTC. Its translation is CASRPILAGETQYF. The chain links TRBV2 to TRBJ2-5; D is perhaps TRBD2 (6 bases). V shed 6 bases and J shed 5 bases, with 16 bases lying between them. The germline gives CDR1 SNHLY, CDR2 FYNNEI. CDR3 length equals 14 residues.

The chain is built from TRBV10-3 and TRBJ2-1; 7 positions match TRBD1. The CDR3 runs 14 residues. V shed 7 bases, J shed 4 bases, and the junction held 7 bases outside the gene matches. Per the germline V gene, CDR1 is ENHRY and CDR2 is SYGVKD. DNA of the CDR3: TGTGCCATCAACAATGGGGACAGTTACAATGAGCAGTTCTTC. Its protein product is CAINNGDSYNEQFF.

The V and J genes are TRBV24-1 and TRBJ2-5; 7 bases are a match to TRBD1. Trimming took 5 bases from V and 3 from J; bases not matched to a gene: 8. CDR3 length equals 15 residues. The germline V gene encodes CDR1 KGHDR and CDR2 SFDVKD. The CDR3 protein is CATSGRGQLEETQYF. The CDR3 DNA reads as TGTGCCACCAGTGGAAGGGGACAGCTTGAAGAGACCCAGTACTTC.

This clone has just a few counts. V gene TRBV6-5 combines with J gene TRBJ2-1; 8 positions agree with TRBD1. From germline, CDR1 is MNHEY and CDR2 SVGAGI. CDR3 length: 15 residues. V lost 6 bases and J lost 0; bases outside the gene matches: 4. CDR3 bases: TGTGCCAGCAGCCACAGGGGGAGCTCCTACAATGAGCAGTTCTTC. As protein: CASSHRGSSYNEQFF.

The J gene is TRBJ1-1, the V gene TRBV7-9, with 7 bases aligning to TRBD1. V was pared by 0 bases and J by 2 bases, with 6 bases of the junction left unmatched. The germline V gene encodes CDR1 SEHNR and CDR2 FQNEAQ (reference sequence). The CDR3 length is 16 residues. In nucleotides, the CDR3 is TGTGCCAGCAGCTTAGCGCAGGGGGGACCAAACACTGAAGCTTTCTTT. Translation gives CASSLAQGGPNTEAFF.

J is TRBJ2-5 and V is TRBV5-1; 8 nucleotides line up with TRBD2. From germline, CDR1 is SGHRS and CDR2 YFSETQ. There are 15 residues in the CDR3. J was trimmed by 5 bases and V by 3 bases; bases with no gene match: 9. The CDR3 DNA reads TGCGCCAGCAGCTCAGCGGGGGCGCCCCGGGAGACCCAGTACTTC. It specifies CASSSAGAPRETQYF.

The chain has TRBV5-1 and TRBJ2-7, with D tentatively TRBD2 (6 bases). The germline gives CDR1 SGHRS, CDR2 YFSETQ. The CDR3 has 12 amino acids. The V end lost 4 bases, the J end lost 6 bases, and 11 bases lay between the germline ends. CDR3 nucleotide sequence: TGCGCCAGCAGCGCGACTAGTTCCGAGCAGTACTTC. Translating it yields CASSATSSEQYF.

The chain has TRBV14 and TRBJ2-1; 11 nucleotides match TRBD1. This CDR3 contains 17 residues. The germline V gene has CDR1 SGHDN and CDR2 FVKESK. V trimming: 0 bases; J trimming: 4 bases; junction bases outside the gene matches: 5. The CDR3 DNA is TGTGCCAGCAGCCAAGACCGGCGGGACAGGGGGTACAATGAGCAGTTCTTC. Translated: CASSQDRRDRGYNEQFF.

The genes are TRBV19 and TRBJ2-5; D is uncertain. Germline CDR1 reads LNHDA; CDR2 reads SQIVND (reference sequence). The CDR3 is 13 amino acids. The V gene lost 6 bases and the J gene lost 5 bases, with 13 bases spanning the gap. The CDR3 loop reads CASRDLLRETQYF. CDR3 bases: TGTGCCAGTAGAGACCTACTACGGGAGACCCAGTACTTC.

This clone was seen only a few times. CDR3 sequence: CASSSQWSGRPHEQYF. CDR3 coding DNA: TGTGCCAGCAGTTCCCAGTGGAGCGGGAGGCCCCACGAGCAGTACTTC. The rearrangement joins TRBV28 to TRBJ2-7, with TRBD2 matching over 9 bases. The CDR3 has 16 amino acids. Trimming took 4 bases from V and 5 from J; bases not matched to a gene: 12. In germline, CDR1 is MDHEN, CDR2 SYDVKM.

The chain recombines TRBV19 with TRBJ1-6; 7 bases fit TRBD1. After removal of 2 bases from V and 5 bases from J, the junction contained 3 bases not matched to a gene. This CDR3 spans 15 amino acids. Germline CDR1 LNHDA, CDR2 SQIVND (reference sequence). In DNA, the CDR3 is TGTGCCAGTAGTATATCGGGACAGAATAATTCACCCCTCCACTTT. It yields the protein CASSISGQNNSPLHF.

The rearrangement links TRBV24-1 to TRBJ2-5, with 9 bases identical to TRBD1. V was clipped by 3 bases and J by 5 bases; unmatched bases: 6. The length of the CDR3 is 15 residues. CDR1 and CDR2 (germline): KGHDR, SFDVKD. For the CDR3, the DNA is TGTGCCACCAGTGATCGAACAGGGGGCTGGGAGACCCAGTACTTC. Its translation: CATSDRTGGWETQYF.